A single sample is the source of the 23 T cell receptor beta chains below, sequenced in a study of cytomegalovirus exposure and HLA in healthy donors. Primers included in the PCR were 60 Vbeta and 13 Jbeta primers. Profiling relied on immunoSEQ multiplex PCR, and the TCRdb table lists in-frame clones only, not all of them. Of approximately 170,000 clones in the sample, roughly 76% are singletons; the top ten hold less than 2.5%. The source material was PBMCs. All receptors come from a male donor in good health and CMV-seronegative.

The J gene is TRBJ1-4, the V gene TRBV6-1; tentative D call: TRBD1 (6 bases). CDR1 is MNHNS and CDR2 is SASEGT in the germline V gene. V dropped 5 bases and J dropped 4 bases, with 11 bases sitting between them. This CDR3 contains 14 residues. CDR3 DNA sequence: TGTGCCAGCAGTTATGGACAGTTTAATGAAAAACTGTTTTTT. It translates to CASSYGQFNEKLFF.

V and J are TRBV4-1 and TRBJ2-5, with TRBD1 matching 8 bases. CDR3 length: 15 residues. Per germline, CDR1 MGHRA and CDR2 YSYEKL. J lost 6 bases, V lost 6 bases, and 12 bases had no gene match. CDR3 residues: CASSQRIGQGQTQYF. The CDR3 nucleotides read TGCGCCAGCAGTCAAAGAATTGGACAGGGCCAGACCCAGTACTTC.

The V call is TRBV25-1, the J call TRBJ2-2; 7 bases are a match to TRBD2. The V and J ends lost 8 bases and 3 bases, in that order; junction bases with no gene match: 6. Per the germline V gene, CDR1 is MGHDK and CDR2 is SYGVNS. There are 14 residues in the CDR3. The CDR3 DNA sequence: TGTGCCAGCGGATTTGGGGGGGACACCGGGGAGCTGTTTTTT. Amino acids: CASGFGGDTGELFF.

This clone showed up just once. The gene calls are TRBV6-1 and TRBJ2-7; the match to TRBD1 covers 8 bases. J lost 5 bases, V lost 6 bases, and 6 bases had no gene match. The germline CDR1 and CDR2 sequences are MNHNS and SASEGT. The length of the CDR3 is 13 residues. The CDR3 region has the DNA TGTGCCAGCAGAGACAGGGGTGTGAACGAGCAGTACTTC. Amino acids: CASRDRGVNEQYF.

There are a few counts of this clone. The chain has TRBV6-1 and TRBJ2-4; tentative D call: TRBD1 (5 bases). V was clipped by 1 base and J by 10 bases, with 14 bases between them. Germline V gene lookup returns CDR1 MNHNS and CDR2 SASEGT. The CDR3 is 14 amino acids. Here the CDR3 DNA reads TGTGCCAGCAGTGAAGAACCCCAGGGTGGTATTCAGTACTTC. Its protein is CASSEEPQGGIQYF.

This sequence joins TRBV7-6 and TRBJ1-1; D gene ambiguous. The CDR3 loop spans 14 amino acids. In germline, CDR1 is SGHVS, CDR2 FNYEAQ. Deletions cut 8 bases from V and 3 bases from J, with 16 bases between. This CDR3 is CASLPGFGDTEAFF. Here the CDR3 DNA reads TGTGCCAGCCTCCCTGGCTTTGGTGACACTGAAGCTTTCTTT.

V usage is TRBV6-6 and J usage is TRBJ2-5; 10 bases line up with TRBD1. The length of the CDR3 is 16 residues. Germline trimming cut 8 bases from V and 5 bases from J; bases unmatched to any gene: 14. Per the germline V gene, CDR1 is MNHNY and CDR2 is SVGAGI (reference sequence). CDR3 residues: CASSPGQGGLRETQYF. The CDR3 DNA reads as TGTGCCAGCTCCCCAGGACAGGGGGGATTGAGGGAGACCCAGTACTTC.

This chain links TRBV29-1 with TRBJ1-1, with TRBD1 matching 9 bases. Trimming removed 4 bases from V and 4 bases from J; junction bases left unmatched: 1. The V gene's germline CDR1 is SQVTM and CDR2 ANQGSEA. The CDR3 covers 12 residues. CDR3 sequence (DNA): TGCAGCGTTGCGGACAGGGGCACTGAAGCTTTCTTT. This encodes CSVADRGTEAFF. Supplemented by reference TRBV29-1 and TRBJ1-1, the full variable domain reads SAVISQKPSRDICQRGTSLTIQCQVDSQVTMMFWYRQQPGQSLTLIATANQGSEATYESGFVIDKFPISRPNLTFSTLTVSNMSPEDSSIYLCSVADRGTEAFFGQGTRLTVV.

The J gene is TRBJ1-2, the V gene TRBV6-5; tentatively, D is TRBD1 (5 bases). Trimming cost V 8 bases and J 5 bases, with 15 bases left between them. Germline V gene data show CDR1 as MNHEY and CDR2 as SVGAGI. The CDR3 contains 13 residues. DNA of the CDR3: TGTGCCAGCTCGGACACTTCCTCATATGGCTACACCTTC. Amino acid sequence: CASSDTSSYGYTF.

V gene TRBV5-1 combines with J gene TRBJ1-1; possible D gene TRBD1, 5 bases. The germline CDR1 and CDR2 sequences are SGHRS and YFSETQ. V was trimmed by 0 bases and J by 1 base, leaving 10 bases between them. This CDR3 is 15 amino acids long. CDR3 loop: CASSLGQRRNTEAFF. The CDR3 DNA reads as TGCGCCAGCAGCTTGGGACAGCGCCGGAACACTGAAGCTTTCTTT.

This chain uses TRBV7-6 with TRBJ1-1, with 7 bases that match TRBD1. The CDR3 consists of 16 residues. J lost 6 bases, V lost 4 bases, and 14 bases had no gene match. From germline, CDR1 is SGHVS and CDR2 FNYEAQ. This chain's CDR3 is CASSSRQGDRSAEAFF. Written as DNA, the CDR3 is TGTGCCAGCAGCTCGAGACAGGGAGACCGATCTGCTGAAGCTTTCTTT.

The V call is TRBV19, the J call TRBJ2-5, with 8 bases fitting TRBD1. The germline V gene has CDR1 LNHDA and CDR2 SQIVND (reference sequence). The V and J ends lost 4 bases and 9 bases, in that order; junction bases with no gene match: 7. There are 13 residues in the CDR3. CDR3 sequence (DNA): TGTGCCAGTAGTACGGACAGGGCCTCCCCCCAGTACTTC. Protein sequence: CASSTDRASPQYF.

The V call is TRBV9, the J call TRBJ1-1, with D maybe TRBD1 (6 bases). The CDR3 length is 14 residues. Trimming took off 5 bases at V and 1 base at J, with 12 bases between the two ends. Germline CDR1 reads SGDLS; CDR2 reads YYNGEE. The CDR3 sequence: CASSGDISNTEAFF. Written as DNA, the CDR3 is TGTGCCAGCAGTGGGGACATATCGAACACTGAAGCTTTCTTT.

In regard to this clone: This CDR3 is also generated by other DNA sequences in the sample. CDR3 region: CASSSDSRSTEAFF. Written as DNA, the CDR3 is TGTGCCAGCAGTTCTGACAGCCGATCCACTGAAGCTTTCTTT. The rearrangement joins TRBV5-4 to TRBJ1-1; D possibly corresponds to TRBD1 (5 bases). Between the trimmed V and J ends, which lost 5 bases and 4 bases, there was a span of 15 bases. The CDR3 sequence is 14 residues long. Germline lookup yields CDR1 SGHNT and CDR2 YYREEE (reference sequence). The full variable domain, its missing parts supplied by reference TRBV5-4 and TRBJ1-1, is ETGVTQSPTHLIKTRGQQVTLRCSSQSGHNTVSWYQQALGQGPQFIFQYYREEENGRGNFPPRFSGLQFPNYSSELNVNALELDDSALYLCASSSDSRSTEAFFGQGTRLTVV.

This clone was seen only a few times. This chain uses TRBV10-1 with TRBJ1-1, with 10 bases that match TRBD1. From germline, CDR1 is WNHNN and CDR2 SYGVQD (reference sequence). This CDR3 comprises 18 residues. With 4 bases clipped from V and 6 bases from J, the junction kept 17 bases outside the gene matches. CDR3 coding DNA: TGCGCCAGCAGTGCTTCGACAGGGGGCCTTTCATCTCCCGCTGAAGCTTTCTTT. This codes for CASSASTGGLSSPAEAFF.

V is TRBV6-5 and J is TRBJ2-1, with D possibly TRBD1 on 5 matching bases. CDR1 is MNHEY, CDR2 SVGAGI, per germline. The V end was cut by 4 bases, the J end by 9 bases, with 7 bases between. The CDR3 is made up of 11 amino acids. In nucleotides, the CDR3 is TGTGCCAGCAGTTTTAGGGGTGAGCAGTTCTTC. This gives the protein CASSFRGEQFF.

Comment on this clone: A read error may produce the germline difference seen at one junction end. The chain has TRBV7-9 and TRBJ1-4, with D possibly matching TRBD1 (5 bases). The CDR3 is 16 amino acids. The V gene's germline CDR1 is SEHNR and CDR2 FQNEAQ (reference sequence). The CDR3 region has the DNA TGTTCCAGCAGCCATGGGGGGGGTTCGACTAATGAAAAACTGTTTTTT. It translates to CSSSHGGGSTNEKLFF.

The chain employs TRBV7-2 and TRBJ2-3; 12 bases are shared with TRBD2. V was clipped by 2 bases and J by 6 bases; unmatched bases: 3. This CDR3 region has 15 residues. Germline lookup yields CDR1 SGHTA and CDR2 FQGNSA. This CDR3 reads CASSLLAGGPDTQYF. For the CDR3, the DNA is TGTGCCAGCAGCTTACTAGCGGGGGGGCCCGATACGCAGTATTTT.

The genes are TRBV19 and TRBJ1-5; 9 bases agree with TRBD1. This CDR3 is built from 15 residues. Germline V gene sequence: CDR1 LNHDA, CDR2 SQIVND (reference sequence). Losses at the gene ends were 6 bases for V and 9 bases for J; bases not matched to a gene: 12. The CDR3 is CASSNTGTGWRPQHF. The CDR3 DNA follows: TGTGCCAGTAGCAATACCGGGACAGGGTGGAGGCCCCAGCATTTT.

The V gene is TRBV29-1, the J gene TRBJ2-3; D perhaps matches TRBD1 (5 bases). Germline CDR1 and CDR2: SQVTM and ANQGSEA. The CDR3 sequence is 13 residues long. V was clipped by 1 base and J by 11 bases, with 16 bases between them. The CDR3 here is CSVEVGHQGGQYF. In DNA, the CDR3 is TGCAGCGTTGAAGTGGGGCATCAGGGCGGGCAGTATTTT.

This CDR3 is CASSPALGHSYEQYF. The DNA for the CDR3 is TGTGCCAGCAGTCCGGCCTTGGGACACTCCTACGAGCAGTACTTC. The chain carries TRBV7-9 and TRBJ2-7; tentatively, D is TRBD1 (6 bases). Trimming shortened V by 6 bases and J by 0 bases, and 15 bases separated the two germline ends. This CDR3 is 15 amino acids long. Germline assignment: CDR1 SEHNR and CDR2 FQNEAQ (reference sequence). The whole variable domain, remainder taken from reference TRBV7-9 and TRBJ2-7, is DTGVSQNPRHKITKRGQNVTFRCDPISEHNRLYWYRQTLGQGPEFLTYFQNEAQLEKSRLLSDRFSAERPKGSFSTLEIQRTEQGDSAMYLCASSPALGHSYEQYFGPGTRLTVT.

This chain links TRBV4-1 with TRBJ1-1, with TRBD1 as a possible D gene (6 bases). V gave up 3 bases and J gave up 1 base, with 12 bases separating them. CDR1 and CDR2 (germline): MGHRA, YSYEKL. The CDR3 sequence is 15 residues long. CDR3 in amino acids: CASSHVGQPNTEAFF. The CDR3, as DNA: TGCGCCAGCAGCCATGTAGGACAGCCGAACACTGAAGCTTTCTTT.

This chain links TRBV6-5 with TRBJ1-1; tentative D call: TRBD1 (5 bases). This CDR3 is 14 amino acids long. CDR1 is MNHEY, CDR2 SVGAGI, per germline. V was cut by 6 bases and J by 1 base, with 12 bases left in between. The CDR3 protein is CASSRGQRNTEAFF. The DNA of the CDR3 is TGTGCCAGCAGCCGAGGACAAAGGAACACTGAAGCTTTCTTT.